This T cell receptor beta chain emerged from a study of cytomegalovirus exposure and HLA in healthy donors. Broader study findings: When presence/absence was analysed, sequencing depth was taken to be roughly uniform across donors. Later on, an analysis tied over 15,000 TCR beta sequences to HLA alleles at 0.05 false discovery rate. A missense variant in DCLRE1C was later tied to TCR beta V- and J-gene trimming.

PCR was performed using 60 Vbeta and 13 Jbeta primers. Here immunoSEQ multiplex PCR was the method, and the copy in TCRdb shows in-frame clones only, minus some. The data contain under 60,000 clones, approximately 80% of them singletons. This clone was found a few times. As yet, its antigen is unknown. The germline gives CDR1 SGHRS, CDR2 YFSETQ. The V segment lost 5 bases and the J segment 0 bases; nucleotides outside the gene matches: 1. The CDR3 sequence is 14 residues long. Sequences were obtained from PBMCs. This receptor was identified in a woman in her thirties or forties in good health and CMV-seropositive. The chain combines TRBV5-1 with TRBJ2-1; 8 nucleotides match TRBD2. The CDR3 loop is CASSRGGSYNEQFF. In DNA, the CDR3 is TGCGCCAGCAGTCGGGGGGGCTCCTACAATGAGCAGTTCTTC.